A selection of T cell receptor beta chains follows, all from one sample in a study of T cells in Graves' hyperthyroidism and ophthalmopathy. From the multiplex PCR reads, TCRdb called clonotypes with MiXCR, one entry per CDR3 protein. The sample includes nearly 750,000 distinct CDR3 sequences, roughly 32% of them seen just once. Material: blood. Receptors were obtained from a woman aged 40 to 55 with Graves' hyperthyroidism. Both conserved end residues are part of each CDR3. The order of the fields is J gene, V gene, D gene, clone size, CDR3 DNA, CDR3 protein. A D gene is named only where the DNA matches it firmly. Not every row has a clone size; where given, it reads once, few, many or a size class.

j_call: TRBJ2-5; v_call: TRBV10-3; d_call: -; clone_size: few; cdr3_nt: TGTGCCAGCAGGTCACAGGGTCAAGAGACCCAGTACTTC; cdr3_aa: CASRSQGQETQYF
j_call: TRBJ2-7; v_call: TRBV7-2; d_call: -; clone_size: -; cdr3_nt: TGTGCCAGCAGCTTAGGGACAGGAGGGGACTACGAGCAGTACTTC; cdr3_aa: CASSLGTGGDYEQYF
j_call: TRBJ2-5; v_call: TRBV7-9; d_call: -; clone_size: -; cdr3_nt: TGTGCCAGCAGCCAAGGAGGGGTGGGGCAAGAGACCCAGTACTTC; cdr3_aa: CASSQGGVGQETQYF
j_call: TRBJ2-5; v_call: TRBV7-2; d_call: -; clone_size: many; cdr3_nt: TGTGCCAGCAGCCCCAGGGCCGGAACCCAAGAGACCCAGTACTTC; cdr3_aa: CASSPRAGTQETQYF
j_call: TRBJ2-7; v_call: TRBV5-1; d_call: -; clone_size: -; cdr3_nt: TGTGCCAGCAGCTTGTGGGAAGGACTACCCCAAGAGAACCAGTACTTC; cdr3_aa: CASSLWEGLPQENQYF
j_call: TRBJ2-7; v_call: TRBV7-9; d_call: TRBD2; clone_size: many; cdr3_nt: TGTGCCAGCAGCCGGACTAGCGGCCGAGTTAACGAGCAGTACTTC; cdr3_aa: CASSRTSGRVNEQYF
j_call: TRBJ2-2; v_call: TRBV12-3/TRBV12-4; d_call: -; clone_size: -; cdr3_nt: TGTGCCAGCAGTTTGGTGGGGTTTACAGACACCGGGGAGCTGTTTTTT; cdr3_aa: CASSLVGFTDTGELFF
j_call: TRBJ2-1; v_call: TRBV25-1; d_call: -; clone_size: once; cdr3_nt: TGTGCCAGCAGTGAACAACAGGCGCTCCGACTCGTCTTC; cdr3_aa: CASSEQQALRLVF
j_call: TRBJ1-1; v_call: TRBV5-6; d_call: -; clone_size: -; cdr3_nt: TGTGCCAGCAGCTTGATAGGAGCCCCGTTCATCACTGAAGCTTTCTTT; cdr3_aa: CASSLIGAPFITEAFF
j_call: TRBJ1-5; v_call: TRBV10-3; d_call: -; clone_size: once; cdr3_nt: TGTGCCATCCTGGGCGCCGGGACCGTTGGAAATCAGCCCCAGCATTTT; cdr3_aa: CAILGAGTVGNQPQHF
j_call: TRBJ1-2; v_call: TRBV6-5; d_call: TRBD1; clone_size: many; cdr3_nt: TGTGCCAGCAGTTACTCTAAGGGGGCGCAGGGCTACACCTTC; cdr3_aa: CASSYSKGAQGYTF
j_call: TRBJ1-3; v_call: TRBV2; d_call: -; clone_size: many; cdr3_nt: TGTGCCAGCAGTGAAGGGGGGGGTGTCTCTGGAAACACCATATATTTT; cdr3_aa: CASSEGGGVSGNTIYF
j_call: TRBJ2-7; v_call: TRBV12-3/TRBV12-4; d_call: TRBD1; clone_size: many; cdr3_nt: TGTGCCAGCAGTTTCCCGGACAGGGAGAAGCAGTACTTC; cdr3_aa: CASSFPDREKQYF
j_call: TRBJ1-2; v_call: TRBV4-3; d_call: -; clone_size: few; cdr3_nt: TGCGCCAGCAGCCAAGGGAGCGGGACGGTCTATGGCTACACCTTC; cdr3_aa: CASSQGSGTVYGYTF
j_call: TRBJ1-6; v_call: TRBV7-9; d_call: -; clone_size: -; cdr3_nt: TGTGCCAGCAGCCAGGGCTACGGGGATTCACCCCTCCACTTT; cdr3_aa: CASSQGYGDSPLHF
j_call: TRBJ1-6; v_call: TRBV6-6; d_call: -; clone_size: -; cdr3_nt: TGTGCCAGCAGACTCGGGAATCAACGTTCACCCCTCCACTTT; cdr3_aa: CASRLGNQRSPLHF
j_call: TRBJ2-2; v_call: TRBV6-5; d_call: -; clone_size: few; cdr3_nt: TGTGCCAGCACCGCCCGGGGATTCACCGGGGAGCTGTTTTTT; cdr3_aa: CASTARGFTGELFF
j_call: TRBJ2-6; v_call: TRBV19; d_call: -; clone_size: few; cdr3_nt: TGTGCCAGTAGTAAACAGCTTCGCTCTGGGGCCAACGTCCTGACTTTC; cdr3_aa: CASSKQLRSGANVLTF
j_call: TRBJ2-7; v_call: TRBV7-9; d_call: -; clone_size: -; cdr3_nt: TGTGCCAGCAGCTTGGGCCAAACACCGGGGAGCTCCTACGAGCAGTACTTC; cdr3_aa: CASSLGQTPGSSYEQYF
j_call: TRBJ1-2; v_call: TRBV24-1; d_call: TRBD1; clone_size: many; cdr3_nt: TGTGCCACCAGTGATTCCTTCACAGGGGTGAATGGCTACACCTTC; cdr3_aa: CATSDSFTGVNGYTF
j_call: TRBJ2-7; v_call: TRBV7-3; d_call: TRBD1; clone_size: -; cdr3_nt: TGTGCCAGCAGCTGGGGACAGGGACTCTCCTACGAGCAGTACTTC; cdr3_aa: CASSWGQGLSYEQYF
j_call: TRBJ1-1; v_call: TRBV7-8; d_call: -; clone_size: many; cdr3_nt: TGTGCCAGCAGCTTAGTTTTCGGTAACACTGAAGCTTTCTTT; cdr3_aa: CASSLVFGNTEAFF
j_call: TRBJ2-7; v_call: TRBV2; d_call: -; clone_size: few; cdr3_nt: TGTGCCAGCAAGGCAGGGGCAGGCTACGAGCAGTACTTC; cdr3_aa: CASKAGAGYEQYF
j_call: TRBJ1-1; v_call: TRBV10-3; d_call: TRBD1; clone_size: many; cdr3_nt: TGTGCCATCAGCTTGACAGGGGACACTGAAGCTTTCTTT; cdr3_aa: CAISLTGDTEAFF
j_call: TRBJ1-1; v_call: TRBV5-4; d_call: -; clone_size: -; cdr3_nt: TGTGCCAGCAGCTTTCGGGGCCAAATGAACACTGAAGCTTTCTTT; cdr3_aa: CASSFRGQMNTEAFF
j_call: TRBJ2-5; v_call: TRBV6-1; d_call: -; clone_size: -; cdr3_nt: TGTGCCAGCACCCTATTGGGCGTAAGGAGGGAGACCCAGTACTTC; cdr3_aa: CASTLLGVRRETQYF
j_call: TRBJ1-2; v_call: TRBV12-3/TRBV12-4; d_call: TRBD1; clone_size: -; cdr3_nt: TGTGCCAGCAGTTTAGGAGGGGGCAGAAAGTCCCCCTATGGCTACACCTTC; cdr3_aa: CASSLGGGRKSPYGYTF
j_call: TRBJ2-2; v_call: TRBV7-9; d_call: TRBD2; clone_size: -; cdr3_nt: TGTGCCAGCAGCTTGAGCGGGATTGGGGCCGGGGAGCTGTTTTTT; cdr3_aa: CASSLSGIGAGELFF
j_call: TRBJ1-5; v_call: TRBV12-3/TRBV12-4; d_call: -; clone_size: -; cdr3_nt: TGTGCCAGCAGTCGGTTCAATCAGCCCCAGCATTTT; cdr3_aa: CASSRFNQPQHF
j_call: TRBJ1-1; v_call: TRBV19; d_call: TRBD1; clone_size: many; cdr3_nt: TGTGCCAGTAGCAGAAACAGGGGGCGTGGGACTGAAGCTTTCTTT; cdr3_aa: CASSRNRGRGTEAFF
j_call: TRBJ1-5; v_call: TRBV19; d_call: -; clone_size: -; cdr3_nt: TGTGCCAGTACGAGGGGGGCGCTTAATCAGCCCCAGCATTTT; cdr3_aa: CASTRGALNQPQHF
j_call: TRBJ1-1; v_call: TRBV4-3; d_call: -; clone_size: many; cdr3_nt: TGCGCCAGCAGCCAAGTTACCGGCACTGAAGCTTTCTTT; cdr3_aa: CASSQVTGTEAFF
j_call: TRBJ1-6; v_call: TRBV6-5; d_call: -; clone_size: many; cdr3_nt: TGTGCCAGCAGGGGACCGCTAAATTCACCCCTCCACTTT; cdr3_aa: CASRGPLNSPLHF
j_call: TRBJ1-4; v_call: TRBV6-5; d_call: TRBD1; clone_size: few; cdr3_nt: TGTGCCAGCAGACACAAACCGGGACAGGGGGCAGCAACTAATGAAAAACTGTTTTTT; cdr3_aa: CASRHKPGQGAATNEKLFF